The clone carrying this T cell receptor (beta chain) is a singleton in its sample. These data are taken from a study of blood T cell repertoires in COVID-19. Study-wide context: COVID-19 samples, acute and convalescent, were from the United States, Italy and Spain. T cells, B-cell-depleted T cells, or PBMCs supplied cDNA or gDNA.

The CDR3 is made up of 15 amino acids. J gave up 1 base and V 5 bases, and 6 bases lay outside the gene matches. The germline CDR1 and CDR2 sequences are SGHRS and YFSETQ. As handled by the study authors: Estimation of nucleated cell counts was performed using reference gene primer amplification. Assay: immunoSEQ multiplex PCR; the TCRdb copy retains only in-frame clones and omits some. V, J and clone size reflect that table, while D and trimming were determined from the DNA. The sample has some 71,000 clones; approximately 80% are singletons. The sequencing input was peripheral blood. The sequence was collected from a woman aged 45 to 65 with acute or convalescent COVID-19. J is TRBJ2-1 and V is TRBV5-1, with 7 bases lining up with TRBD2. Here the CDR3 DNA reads TGCGCCAGCAGGGAGAGCGGGACTTCCTACAATGAGCAGTTCTTC. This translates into CASRESGTSYNEQFF.